This T cell receptor beta chain appears in the sequencing data of a study of T cells in Graves' hyperthyroidism and ophthalmopathy. Looking at the study overall: Once the initial diagnosis was made, peripheral blood was obtained before any treatment. General study results and limits: Most expanded thyroid clonotypes above 0.001 recurred in blood.

Hyperthyroidism, newly diagnosed and lasting under 2 months, affected patients aged 18 to 65. Regarding this clonotype: Antigen: not known.

RNA transcripts yielded amplified TCR beta CDR3 regions. The HTBI set primed first-round TCR CDR3 RT-PCR. MiXCR was run by TCRdb on the multiplex PCR reads, yielding one entry per CDR3 protein. The table shows roughly 510,000 distinct CDR3 sequences, with around 21% occurring only once. The origin of this receptor is a man aged 18-30 years with Graves' hyperthyroidism. Input material: blood.

The CDR3 loop reads CASSLEGSFYEQYF. In nucleotides, the CDR3 is TGTGCCAGCAGCTTAGAGGGCAGCTTCTACGAGCAGTACTTC. V and J are TRBV11-2 and TRBJ2-7; D not resolved. The V and J ends lost 0 bases and 3 bases respectively, with 9 bases between them. Germline CDR1 reads SGHAT; CDR2 reads FQNNGV. The CDR3 has 14 residues.